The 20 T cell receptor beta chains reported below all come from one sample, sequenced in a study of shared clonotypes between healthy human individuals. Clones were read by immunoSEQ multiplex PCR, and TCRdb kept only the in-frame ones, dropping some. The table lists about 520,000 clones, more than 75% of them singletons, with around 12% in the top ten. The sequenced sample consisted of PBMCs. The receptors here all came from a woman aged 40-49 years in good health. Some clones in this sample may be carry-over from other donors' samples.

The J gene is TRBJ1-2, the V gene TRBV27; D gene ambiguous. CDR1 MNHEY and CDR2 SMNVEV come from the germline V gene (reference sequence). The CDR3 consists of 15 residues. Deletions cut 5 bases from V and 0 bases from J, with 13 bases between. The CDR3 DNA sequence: TGTGCCAGCAGTCCTCGACCGGAACCTAACTATGGCTACACCTTC. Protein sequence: CASSPRPEPNYGYTF.

CDR3 bases: TGTGCCTGGAGTTCGAGACTAGCACGGGCCTACGAGCAGTACTTC. This gives the protein CAWSSRLARAYEQYF. The chain couples TRBV30 to TRBJ2-7; 7 nucleotides align to TRBD2. The germline V gene has CDR1 GTSNPN and CDR2 SVGIG (reference sequence). CDR3 length: 15 amino acids. The junction had 9 bases not matched to a gene; V was cut back by 2 bases and J by 2 bases. The complete variable domain, with remaining parts taken from reference TRBV30 and TRBJ2-7, reads SQTIHQWPATLVQPVGSPLSLECTVEGTSNPNLYWYRQAAGRGLQLLFYSVGIGQISSEVPQNLSASRPQDRQFILSSKKLLLSDSGFYLCAWSSRLARAYEQYFGPGTRLTVT.

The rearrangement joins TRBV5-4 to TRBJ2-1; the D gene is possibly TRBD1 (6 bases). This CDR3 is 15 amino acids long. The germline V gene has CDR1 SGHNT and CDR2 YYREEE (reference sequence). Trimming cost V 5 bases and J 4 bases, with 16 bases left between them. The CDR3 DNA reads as TGTGCCAGCAGTCTGGTTGGACAGCTATACAATGAGCAGTTCTTC. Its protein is CASSLVGQLYNEQFF.

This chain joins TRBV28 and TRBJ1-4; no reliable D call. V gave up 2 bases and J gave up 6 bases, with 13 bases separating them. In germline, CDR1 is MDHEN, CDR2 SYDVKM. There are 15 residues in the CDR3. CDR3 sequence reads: CASSLGYGVDEKLFF. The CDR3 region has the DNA TGTGCCAGCAGTTTAGGTTACGGGGTCGATGAAAAACTGTTTTTT. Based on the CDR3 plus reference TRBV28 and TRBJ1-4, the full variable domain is DVKVTQSSRYLVKRTGEKVFLECVQDMDHENMFWYRQDPGLGLRLIYFSYDVKMKEKGDIPEGYSVSREKKERFSLILESASTNQTSMYLCASSLGYGVDEKLFFGSGTQLSVL.

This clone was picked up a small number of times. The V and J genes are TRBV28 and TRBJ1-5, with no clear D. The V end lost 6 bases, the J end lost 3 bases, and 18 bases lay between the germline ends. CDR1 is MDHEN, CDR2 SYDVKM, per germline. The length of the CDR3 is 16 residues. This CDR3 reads CASRPLEGSINQPQHF. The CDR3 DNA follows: TGTGCCAGCAGACCCTTGGAAGGTTCTATCAATCAGCCCCAGCATTTT.

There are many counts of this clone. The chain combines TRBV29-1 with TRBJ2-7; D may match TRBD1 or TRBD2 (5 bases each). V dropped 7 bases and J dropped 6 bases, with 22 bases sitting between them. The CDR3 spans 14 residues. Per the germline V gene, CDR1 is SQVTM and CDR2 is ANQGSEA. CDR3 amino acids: CSATMSGAAVEQYF. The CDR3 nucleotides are TGCAGCGCTACTATGTCCGGGGCCGCGGTCGAGCAGTACTTC.

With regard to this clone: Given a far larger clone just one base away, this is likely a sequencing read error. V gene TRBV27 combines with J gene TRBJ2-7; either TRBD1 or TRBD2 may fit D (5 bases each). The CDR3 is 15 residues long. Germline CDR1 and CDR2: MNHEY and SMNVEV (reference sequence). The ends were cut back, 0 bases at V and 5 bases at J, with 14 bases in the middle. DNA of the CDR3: TGTGCCAGCAGTTTATCCTATTCTGGGGGAGACGAGCAGTACTTC. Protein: CASSLSYSGGDEQYF.

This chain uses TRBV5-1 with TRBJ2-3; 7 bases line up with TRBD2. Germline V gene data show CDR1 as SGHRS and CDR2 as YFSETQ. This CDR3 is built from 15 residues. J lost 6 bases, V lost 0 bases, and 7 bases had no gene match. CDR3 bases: TGCGCCAGCAGCTTGGAGGCGGGAGCTTCTGATACGCAGTATTTT. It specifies CASSLEAGASDTQYF.

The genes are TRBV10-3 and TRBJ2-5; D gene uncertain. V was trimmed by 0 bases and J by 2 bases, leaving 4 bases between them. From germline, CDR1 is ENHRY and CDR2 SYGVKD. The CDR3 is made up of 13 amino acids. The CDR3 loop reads CAISESFQETQYF. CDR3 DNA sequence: TGTGCCATCAGTGAGTCTTTTCAAGAGACCCAGTACTTC.

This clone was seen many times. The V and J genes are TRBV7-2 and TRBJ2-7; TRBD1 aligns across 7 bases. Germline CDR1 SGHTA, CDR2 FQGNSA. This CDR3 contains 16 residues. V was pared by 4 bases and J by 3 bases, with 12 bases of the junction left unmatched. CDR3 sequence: CASSSPRATGNYEQYF. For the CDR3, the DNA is TGTGCCAGCAGCTCCCCCCGTGCGACAGGGAACTACGAGCAGTACTTC.

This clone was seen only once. The CDR3 reads CASQDRGSGNTIYF. The CDR3 DNA reads as TGTGCCAGCCAGGACAGGGGCTCTGGAAACACCATATATTTT. V gene TRBV6-5 combines with J gene TRBJ1-3; 9 bases are shared with TRBD1. V lost 8 bases, J lost 0 bases, and 2 bases stayed unmatched. Germline assignment: CDR1 MNHEY and CDR2 SVGAGI. The CDR3 length is 14 residues.

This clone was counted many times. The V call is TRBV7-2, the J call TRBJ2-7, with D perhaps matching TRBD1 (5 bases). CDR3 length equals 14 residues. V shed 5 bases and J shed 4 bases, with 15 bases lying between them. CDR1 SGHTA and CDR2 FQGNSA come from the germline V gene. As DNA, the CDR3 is TGTGCCAGCAGCCCCGATCGGACATCATACGAGCAGTACTTC. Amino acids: CASSPDRTSYEQYF.

The DNA of the CDR3 is TGTGCCAGCAGCCCCGGGAGAAGCGGTAGAGAGACCCAGTACTTC. Translation gives CASSPGRSGRETQYF. The chain has TRBV5-4 and TRBJ2-5; D is perhaps TRBD2 (6 bases). The V gene's germline CDR1 is SGHNT and CDR2 YYREEE (reference sequence). This CDR3 has 15 residues. V lost 4 bases, J lost 4 bases, and 17 bases lay in between.

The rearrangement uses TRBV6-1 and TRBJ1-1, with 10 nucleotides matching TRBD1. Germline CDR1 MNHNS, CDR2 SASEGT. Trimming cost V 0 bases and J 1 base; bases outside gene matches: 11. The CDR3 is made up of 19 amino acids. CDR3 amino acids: CASSEAKAGDRGSNTEAFF. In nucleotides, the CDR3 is TGTGCCAGCAGTGAAGCTAAAGCGGGGGACAGGGGATCGAACACTGAAGCTTTCTTT.

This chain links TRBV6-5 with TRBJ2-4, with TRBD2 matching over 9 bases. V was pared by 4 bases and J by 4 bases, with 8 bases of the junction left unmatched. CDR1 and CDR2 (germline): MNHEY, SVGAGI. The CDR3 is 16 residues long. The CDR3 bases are TGTGCCAGCAGTTCCTTATTAGCGGGAGTGAAAAACATTCAGTACTTC. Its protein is CASSSLLAGVKNIQYF.

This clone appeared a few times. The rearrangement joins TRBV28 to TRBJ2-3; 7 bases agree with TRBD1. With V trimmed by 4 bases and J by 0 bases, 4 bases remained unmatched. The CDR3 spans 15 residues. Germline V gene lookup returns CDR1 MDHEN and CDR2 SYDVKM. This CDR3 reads CASSSTGKSTDTQYF. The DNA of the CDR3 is TGTGCCAGCAGTTCGACAGGGAAAAGCACAGATACGCAGTATTTT.

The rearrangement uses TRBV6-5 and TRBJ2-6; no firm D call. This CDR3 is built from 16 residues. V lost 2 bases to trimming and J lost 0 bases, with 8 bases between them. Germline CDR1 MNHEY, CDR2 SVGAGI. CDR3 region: CASSYRMGSGANVLTF. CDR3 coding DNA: TGTGCCAGCAGTTACCGCATGGGCTCTGGGGCCAACGTCCTGACTTTC.

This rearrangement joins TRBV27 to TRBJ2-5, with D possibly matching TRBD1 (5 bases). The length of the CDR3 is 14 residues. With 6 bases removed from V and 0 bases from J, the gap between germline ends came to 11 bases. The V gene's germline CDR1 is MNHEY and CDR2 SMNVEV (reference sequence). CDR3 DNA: TGTGCCAGCAGCCCCAGGGCCAACCAAGAGACCCAGTACTTC. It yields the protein CASSPRANQETQYF.

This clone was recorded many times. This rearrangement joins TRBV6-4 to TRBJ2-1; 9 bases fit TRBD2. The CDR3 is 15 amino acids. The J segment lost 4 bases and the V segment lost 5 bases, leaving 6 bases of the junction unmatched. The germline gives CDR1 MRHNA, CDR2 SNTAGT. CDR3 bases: TGTGCCAGCAGTCAACTAGCGGGCGAGTACAATGAGCAGTTCTTC. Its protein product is CASSQLAGEYNEQFF.

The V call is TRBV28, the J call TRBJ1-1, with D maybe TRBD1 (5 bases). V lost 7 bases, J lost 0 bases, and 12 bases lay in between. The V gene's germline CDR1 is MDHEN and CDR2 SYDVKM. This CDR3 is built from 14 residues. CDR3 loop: CASIWGGMNTEAFF. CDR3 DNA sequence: TGTGCCAGCATCTGGGGGGGAATGAACACTGAAGCTTTCTTT.